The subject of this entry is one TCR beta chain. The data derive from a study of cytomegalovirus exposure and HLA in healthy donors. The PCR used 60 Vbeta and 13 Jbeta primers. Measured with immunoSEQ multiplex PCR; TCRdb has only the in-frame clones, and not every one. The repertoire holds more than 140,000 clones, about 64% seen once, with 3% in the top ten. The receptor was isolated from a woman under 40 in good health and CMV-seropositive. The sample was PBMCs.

CDR3 nucleotides: TGCGCCAGCAGAGAGGAGAGCTCTGGAAACACCATATATTTT. Residues: CASREESSGNTIYF. This chain uses TRBV5-1 with TRBJ1-3; no clear D. V lost 5 bases and J lost 0, with 9 bases in between. This CDR3 comprises 14 residues. Germline lookup yields CDR1 SGHRS and CDR2 YFSETQ.